Sequencing of this T cell receptor (beta chain) was carried out in a study of blood T cell repertoires in COVID-19. Some clones are missing from TCRdb's copy, which holds only in-frame ones; the method was immunoSEQ multiplex PCR. The table has about 200,000 clones, roughly nine tenths seen once. Per the germline V gene, CDR1 is KGHSH and CDR2 is LQKENI. This CDR3 has 16 amino acids. Trimming stripped 2 bases from V and 0 bases from J, with 10 bases between. The source of this sequence is a woman in her 70s with acute or convalescent COVID-19. The sample was peripheral blood. The chain couples TRBV18 to TRBJ1-4; D is perhaps TRBD1 (6 bases). As DNA, the CDR3 is TGTGCCAGCTCACCAAGGACAGTTGCAACTAATGAAAAACTGTTTTTT. Translating it yields CASSPRTVATNEKLFF.